This T cell receptor (beta chain) was documented in a study of cytomegalovirus exposure and HLA in healthy donors. PCR employed 60 Vbeta and 13 Jbeta primers. In the original workflow: In a later analysis, 80 million or so unique TCR beta chains included roughly 11 million shared by two or more donors. The repertoire was sequenced with immunoSEQ multiplex PCR; TCRdb's copy has only in-frame clones and lacks some. That table supplies the V and J calls and clone size; D and trimming were determined from the DNA. The data show 150,000 to 200,000 clones, about 59% seen once. Notes on the study in general: Association of a missense DCLRE1C variant with TCR beta V- and J-gene trimming was reported in a later analysis. What a later analysis showed was that several of the most significant clusters appeared linked to common viral pathogens.

CDR1 and CDR2 (germline): MNHEY, SMNVEV (reference sequence). The CDR3 extends over 14 amino acids. V lost 8 bases to trimming and J lost 4 bases, with 16 bases between them. A few counts support this clone. Its antigen is as yet unknown. This sequence originates from a man aged 40-49 years in good health and CMV-seronegative. The chain recombines TRBV27 with TRBJ2-3; D is unclear. Sequencing used PBMCs. The CDR3 reads CASRVRSRSDTQYF. CDR3 DNA sequence: TGTGCCAGCCGTGTGAGGAGTAGATCAGATACGCAGTATTTT.